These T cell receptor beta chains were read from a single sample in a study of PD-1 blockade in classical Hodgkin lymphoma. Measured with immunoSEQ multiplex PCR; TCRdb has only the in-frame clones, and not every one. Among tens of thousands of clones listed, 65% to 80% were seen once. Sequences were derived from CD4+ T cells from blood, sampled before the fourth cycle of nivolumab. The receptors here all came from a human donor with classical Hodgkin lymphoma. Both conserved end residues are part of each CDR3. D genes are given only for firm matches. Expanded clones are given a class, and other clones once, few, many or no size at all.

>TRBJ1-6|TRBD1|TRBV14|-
TGTGCCAGCAGCCAAGGGACAGGTTTAGGTTCACCCCTCCACTTT
CASSQGTGLGSPLHF
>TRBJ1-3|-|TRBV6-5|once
TGTGCCAGCAGTTACTCGAGACCAAGCTCTGGAAACACCATATATTTT
CASSYSRPSSGNTIYF
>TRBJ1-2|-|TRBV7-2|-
TGTGCCAGCAGCCCACCGGGACAAGACTATGGCTACACCTTC
CASSPPGQDYGYTF
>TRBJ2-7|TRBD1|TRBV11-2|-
TGTGCCAGCAGCGTAGTAACAGGGGCCTCTCCCTACGAGCAGTACTTC
CASSVVTGASPYEQYF
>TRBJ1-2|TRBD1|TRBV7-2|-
TGTGCCAGCAGCTTAGGAGGGACAGGGGCGAACTATGGCTACACCTTC
CASSLGGTGANYGYTF
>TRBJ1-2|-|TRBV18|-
TGTGCCAGCTCACCAAAGACCGGGGGTGGCTACACCTTC
CASSPKTGGGYTF
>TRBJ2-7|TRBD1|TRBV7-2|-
TGTGCCAGCAGCTTAAAGACAGGGGTATGGGAGCAGTACTTC
CASSLKTGVWEQYF
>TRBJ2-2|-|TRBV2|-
TGTGCCAGCAGTTGGGCCACGAACACCGGGGAGCTGTTTTTT
CASSWATNTGELFF
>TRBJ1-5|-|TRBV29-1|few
TGCAGCGTTGAAGAAGGGAGAAATCAGCCCCAGCATTTT
CSVEEGRNQPQHF
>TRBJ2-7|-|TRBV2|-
TGTGCCACAGGGACGGTCAGCTCCTACGAGCAGTACTTC
CATGTVSSYEQYF
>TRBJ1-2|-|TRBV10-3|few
TGTGCCGCCGGAGGAAACTATGGCTACACCTTC
CAAGGNYGYTF
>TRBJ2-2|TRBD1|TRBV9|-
TGTGCCAGCAGCGCGTTCGGACAGGGGATCACCGGGGAGCTGTTTTTT
CASSAFGQGITGELFF
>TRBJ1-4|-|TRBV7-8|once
TGTGCCAGCAGCTTGAGACAGCCAGCAACTAATGAAAAACTGTTTTTT
CASSLRQPATNEKLFF
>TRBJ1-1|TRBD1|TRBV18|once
TGTGCCAGCTCACCGAACTACAGGGGGATGAACACTGAAGCTTTCTTT
CASSPNYRGMNTEAFF
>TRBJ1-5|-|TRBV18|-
TGTGCCAGCTCAACCCTACAGGATCAGCCCCAGCATTTT
CASSTLQDQPQHF
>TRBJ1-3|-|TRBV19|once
TGTGCCAGTAGTATAGGGGGGCGCTCTGGAAACACCATATATTTT
CASSIGGRSGNTIYF
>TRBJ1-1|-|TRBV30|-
TGTGCCTGGAGTCTCTTATTGAACACTGAAGCTTTCTTT
CAWSLLLNTEAFF
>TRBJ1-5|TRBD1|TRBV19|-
TGTGCCAGTAGCCAGGGGGGTCCCAATCAGCCCCAGCATTTT
CASSQGGPNQPQHF
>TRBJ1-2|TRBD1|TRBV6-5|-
TGTGCCAGCACCAAAGGGCCGGGACAGGGCCATGGCTACACCTTC
CASTKGPGQGHGYTF
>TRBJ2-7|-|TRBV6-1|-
TGTGCCAGCAGTAACAGGATCTACGAGCAGTACTTC
CASSNRIYEQYF
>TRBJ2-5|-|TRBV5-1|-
TGCGCCAGCAAAATGGGGATCCAAGAGACCCAGTACTTC
CASKMGIQETQYF
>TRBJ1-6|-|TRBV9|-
TGTGCCAGCAGCGAGAATTCACCCCTCCACTTT
CASSENSPLHF
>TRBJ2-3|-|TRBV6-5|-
TGTGCCAGCATGAGAGGAGATACGCAGTATTTT
CASMRGDTQYF
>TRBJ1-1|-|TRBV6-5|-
TGTGCCAGCAGCCTACAGGGCTACACTGAAGCTTTCTTT
CASSLQGYTEAFF
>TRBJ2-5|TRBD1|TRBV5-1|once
TGCGCCAGCAGCTTCAGCGGACAGGGGGATAGCACCCAGTACTTC
CASSFSGQGDSTQYF
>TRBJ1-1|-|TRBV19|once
TGTGCCAGTAGTATGGGGACGTCGAACACTGAAGCTTTCTTT
CASSMGTSNTEAFF
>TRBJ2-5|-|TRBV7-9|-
TGTGCCAGCAGCACCACCCGGGACTCACCTAGAGAGACCCAGTACTTC
CASSTTRDSPRETQYF